This T cell receptor (beta chain) was retrieved from a study of blood T cell repertoires in COVID-19. Study-level information: Sites across the United States, Italy and Spain contributed samples from acute and convalescent COVID-19. The cDNA or gDNA used as material had been derived from T cells, B-cell-depleted T cells, or PBMCs.

The CDR3 contains 15 residues. V lost 5 bases and J lost 0; bases outside the gene matches: 4. Germline assignment: CDR1 MNHEY and CDR2 SMNVEV (reference sequence). Study processing details: Reference gene primer amplification in the assay estimated nucleated cell counts. TCRdb's copy holds only in-frame clones and misses some; the assay was immunoSEQ multiplex PCR. V and J calls and clone size come straight from that table; D and trimming were deduced from the DNA. The sample yields approximately 140,000 clones, roughly 84% seen once. This clone was seen only once. The sequenced material came from peripheral blood. This TCR was recovered from a man in his 60s with acute or convalescent COVID-19. J is TRBJ2-7 and V is TRBV27, with TRBD1 matching over 10 bases. Here the CDR3 DNA reads TGTGCCAGCAGTCTACGACAGGGGGCCTCCTACGAGCAGTACTTC. Translated: CASSLRQGASYEQYF.